These 5 T cell receptor beta chains came from one sample sequenced in a study of T cell responses to AZD1222 COVID-19 vaccine. The assay was immunoSEQ multiplex PCR, and TCRdb's table has in-frame clones only and misses some. The sample includes approximately 50,000 clones, 88% of them seen just once. Material: peripheral blood, obtained on day 0 of AZD1222 vaccination. The receptors were sampled from an adult in good health.

The rearrangement uses TRBV7-9 and TRBJ2-2; D is uncertain. V shed 5 bases and J shed 5 bases, with 6 bases lying between them. Looked up from germline, CDR1 is SEHNR and CDR2 is FQNEAQ (reference sequence). The CDR3 has 12 residues. CDR3 nucleotides: TGTGCCAGCAGCCCCTTGACCGGGGAGCTGTTTTTT. Its protein product is CASSPLTGELFF.

V usage is TRBV9 and J usage is TRBJ1-5; 7 bases match TRBD1. The V and J ends lost 3 bases and 3 bases, in that order; junction bases with no gene match: 6. Germline loops: CDR1 SGDLS, CDR2 YYNGEE. This CDR3 has 15 residues. The CDR3 sequence is CASSAGDSFNQPQHF. For the CDR3, the DNA is TGTGCCAGCAGCGCAGGGGACAGTTTCAATCAGCCCCAGCATTTT.

The chain uses TRBV9 and TRBJ2-7; 9 bases match TRBD1. CDR1 is SGDLS, CDR2 YYNGEE, per germline. J lost 3 bases, V lost 3 bases, and 4 bases had no gene match. This CDR3 is 14 amino acids long. The chain's CDR3 is CASSATGGSYEQYF. CDR3 nucleotide sequence: TGTGCCAGCAGCGCTACAGGGGGCAGCTACGAGCAGTACTTC. Based on the CDR3 plus reference TRBV9 and TRBJ2-7, the full variable domain is DSGVTQTPKHLITATGQRVTLRCSPRSGDLSVYWYQQSLDQGLQFLIQYYNGEERAKGNILERFSAQQFPDLHSELNLSSLELGDSALYFCASSATGGSYEQYFGPGTRLTVT.

The chain has TRBV5-1 and TRBJ1-1, with TRBD1 matching over 8 bases. The CDR3 runs to 14 residues. Germline trimming cut 4 bases from V and 1 base from J; bases unmatched to any gene: 3. Germline-derived CDR1 and CDR2 are SGHRS and YFSETQ. This CDR3 reads CASSAQGENTEAFF. The CDR3 DNA sequence: TGCGCCAGCAGCGCACAGGGGGAGAACACTGAAGCTTTCTTT.

The sample holds a few counts of this clone. The rearrangement joins TRBV2 to TRBJ1-2; D possibly corresponds to TRBD1 (5 bases). Germline loops: CDR1 SNHLY, CDR2 FYNNEI. This CDR3 contains 13 residues. Trimming stripped 10 bases from V and 5 bases from J, with 17 bases between. The CDR3, as DNA: TGTGCCACCTCAGGGAGACCCCAATATGGCTACACCTTC. It specifies CATSGRPQYGYTF.